This TCR beta chain was sequenced during a study of post-analysis software for immune sequencing data. Looking at the study overall: The cohort encompassed relapsing-remitting, secondary progressive and progressive-relapsing multiple sclerosis disease courses. The study's findings and limits: In patients, TRBV5-6, TRBV5-1 and TRBV20-1 belonged to roughly 5 TRBV segments found more frequently than in controls. Among multiple sclerosis patients, normalized Chao1 diversity was significantly below that of controls.

Germline CDR1 reads SGDLS; CDR2 reads YYNGEE. CDR3 length equals 14 residues. Trimming cost V 6 bases and J 4 bases; bases outside gene matches: 5. As concerns this clonotype: Its cognate antigen is unknown.

Included in the TCR beta cDNA libraries were unique molecular identifiers. One entry per CDR3 protein, called by TCRdb with MiXCR from the PCR reads. Seen here are more than 450,000 distinct CDR3 sequences, 30% to 40% observed once, and the top ten hold roughly 6%. V is TRBV9 and J is TRBJ2-2; 8 positions agree with TRBD2. Material: blood. This receptor was taken from a girl aged 2-17 years with multiple sclerosis. The CDR3 region has the DNA TGTGCCAGCACGGTTAGCGGGGTCACCGGGGAGCTGTTTTTT. Protein: CASTVSGVTGELFF.